The 30 T cell receptor beta chains reported below all come from one sample, sequenced in a study of response to subunit inactivated influenza vaccine. TCRdb reprocessed the RT-PCR reads via MiXCR and lists one record per CDR3 protein. The sample has roughly 700,000 distinct CDR3 sequences; approximately 15% are singletons. Sequencing used PBMCs from blood, obtained around two weeks before vaccination. The receptors shown here come from a man aged 50 to 59 who received an inactivated influenza vaccine.

This clonotype showed up many times. V usage is TRBV7-9 and J usage is TRBJ2-7; TRBD2 matches at 10 bases. Per the germline V gene, CDR1 is SEHNR and CDR2 is FQNEAQ (reference sequence). The length of the CDR3 is 15 residues. J was trimmed by 3 bases and V by 2 bases; bases with no gene match: 4. The CDR3 DNA reads as TGTGCCAGCAGCTTAAGACTAGCGGGCCACTACGAGCAGTACTTC. This sequence encodes CASSLRLAGHYEQYF.

This clonotype occurred a few times. This sequence joins TRBV6-1 and TRBJ1-2; no reliable D call. The CDR3 totals 14 residues. Germline V gives CDR1 MNHNS, CDR2 SASEGT. V gave up 7 bases and J gave up 8 bases, with 20 bases separating them. CDR3 nucleotides: TGTGCCAGCACTCCCCGACGGGCAGACGGAGGCTACACCTTC. Its protein product is CASTPRRADGGYTF.

The chain carries TRBV7-2 and TRBJ2-5; no reliable D call. The V and J ends lost 3 bases and 5 bases respectively, with 10 bases between them. The CDR3 extends over 13 amino acids. Germline V gives CDR1 SGHTA, CDR2 FQGNSA. The DNA of the CDR3 is TGTGCCAGCAGCTTTGGAAGGGTTGAGACCCAGTACTTC. Translation: CASSFGRVETQYF.

The chain links TRBV6-6 to TRBJ1-2, with a possible D match to TRBD1 (5 bases). The V gene lost 2 bases and the J gene lost 5 bases, with 9 bases spanning the gap. Germline V gene lookup returns CDR1 MNHNY and CDR2 SVGAGI (reference sequence). This CDR3 is built from 13 residues. The CDR3 protein is CASSYRDAYGYTF. Written as DNA, the CDR3 is TGTGCCAGCAGTTACAGGGACGCATATGGCTACACCTTC.

This clonotype came up a few times. CDR3 DNA: TGTGCCACCAGTGATTTGCAGGGACTAGCGGGAGATGCAGATACGCAGTATTTT. Its translation is CATSDLQGLAGDADTQYF. This chain connects TRBV24-1 to TRBJ2-3, with 14 bases lining up with TRBD2. V was clipped by 0 bases and J by 4 bases; unmatched bases: 5. Germline V CDR1 and CDR2: KGHDR, SFDVKD. This CDR3 has 18 residues.

This clonotype came up a few times. The chain carries TRBV7-9 and TRBJ2-5; D is ambiguous. Per the germline V gene, CDR1 is SEHNR and CDR2 is FQNEAQ (reference sequence). The CDR3 sequence is 15 residues long. The germline V and J ends were trimmed by 1 base and 1 base, with 10 bases remaining between them. CDR3 DNA sequence: TGTGCCAGCAGCTTAGGATTGGCGCTCCAAGAGACCCAGTACTTC. Translating it yields CASSLGLALQETQYF.

The table lists this clonotype with a few counts. V usage is TRBV7-2 and J usage is TRBJ2-7, with D possibly TRBD1 on 6 matching bases. Between the trimmed V and J ends, which lost 5 bases and 4 bases, there was a span of 12 bases. CDR1 is SGHTA, CDR2 FQGNSA, per germline. This CDR3 has 13 residues. The CDR3, as DNA: TGTGCCAGCAGCCTGGGACACGAATACGAGCAGTACTTC. As protein: CASSLGHEYEQYF.

This clonotype was seen only a few times. The chain uses TRBV29-1 and TRBJ2-3; D remains unclear. Germline CDR1 reads SQVTM; CDR2 reads ANQGSEA. The CDR3 sequence is 14 residues long. Between the trimmed V and J ends, which lost 4 bases and 6 bases, there was a span of 17 bases. This CDR3 reads CSVGGLQGWDTQYF. As DNA, the CDR3 is TGCAGCGTTGGAGGTCTCCAAGGGTGGGATACGCAGTATTTT.

In its sample, this clonotype was seen a few times. The chain carries TRBV20-1 and TRBJ2-2, with D possibly TRBD1 on 6 matching bases. Trimming shortened V by 4 bases and J by 0 bases, and 9 bases separated the two germline ends. The CDR3 runs 14 residues. From germline, CDR1 is DFQATT and CDR2 SNEGSKA (reference sequence). CDR3 residues: CSANRDANTGELFF. CDR3 DNA sequence: TGCAGTGCTAACAGGGATGCGAACACCGGGGAGCTGTTTTTT.

J is TRBJ2-3 and V is TRBV5-1, with 10 bases identical to TRBD1. The junction had 5 bases not matched to a gene; V was cut back by 1 base and J by 6 bases. CDR1 SGHRS and CDR2 YFSETQ come from the germline V gene. The CDR3 sequence is 15 residues long. The CDR3 loop reads CASSLLGTGADTQYF. The CDR3 region has the DNA TGCGCCAGCAGCTTGTTAGGGACAGGGGCTGATACGCAGTATTTT.

This clonotype came up a few times. V is TRBV20-1 and J is TRBJ2-2; D perhaps matches TRBD2 (5 bases). This CDR3 has 16 amino acids. Germline V gene data show CDR1 as DFQATT and CDR2 as SNEGSKA (reference sequence). Between the trimmed V and J ends, which lost 1 base and 4 bases, there was a span of 16 bases. CDR3: CSARGPLGATTGELFF. In DNA, the CDR3 is TGCAGTGCTAGAGGCCCTTTGGGAGCGACCACCGGGGAGCTGTTTTTT.

The chain recombines TRBV6-2 or TRBV6-3 with TRBJ2-2; D is perhaps TRBD2 (6 bases). V shed 2 bases and J shed 1 base, with 8 bases lying between them. Germline CDR1 and CDR2: MNHEY and SVGEGT. CDR3 length equals 15 residues. In nucleotides, the CDR3 is TGTGCCAGCAGTTACGGGAGGCTGAACACCGGGGAGCTGTTTTTT. As protein: CASSYGRLNTGELFF.

The CDR3 nucleotides read TGTGCCAGCAGCCAAGAAGAGAGGACTAGCGGGGGGCCCACCTACGAGCAGTACTTC. Translating gives CASSQEERTSGGPTYEQYF. The rearrangement uses TRBV4-2 and TRBJ2-7; the match to TRBD2 covers 14 bases. The CDR3 is 19 residues long. After removal of 0 bases from V and 2 bases from J, the junction contained 9 bases not matched to a gene. Germline V gene lookup returns CDR1 LGHNA and CDR2 YNFKEQ.

This chain uses TRBV27 with TRBJ2-1, with 8 bases matching TRBD2. The CDR3 loop spans 14 amino acids. V lost 2 bases and J lost 15; bases outside the gene matches: 12. Looked up from germline, CDR1 is MNHEY and CDR2 is SMNVEV (reference sequence). As DNA, the CDR3 is TGTGCCAGCAGTTTAGAGGGACTAGTCCAGTCCCGGTTCTTC. Translation gives CASSLEGLVQSRFF.

The rearrangement links TRBV11-2 to TRBJ2-1; 10 nucleotides match TRBD1. The CDR3 covers 16 residues. With 2 bases clipped from V and 2 bases from J, the junction kept 3 bases outside the gene matches. Germline V gives CDR1 SGHAT, CDR2 FQNNGV. The CDR3, as DNA: TGTGCCAGCAGCTTAATGGGGACAGGGGCCTACAATGAGCAGTTCTTC. Translation: CASSLMGTGAYNEQFF.

This clonotype was recorded a few times. V gene TRBV15 combines with J gene TRBJ2-1; D unclear. V shed 5 bases and J shed 11 bases, with 16 bases lying between them. Germline V CDR1 and CDR2: LNHNV, YYDKDF (reference sequence). This CDR3 is 13 amino acids long. The CDR3 DNA reads as TGTGCCACCAGCCCTACGGGTGGTGTAAAGCAGTTCTTC. It translates to CATSPTGGVKQFF. The entire variable domain, with the rest obtained from reference TRBV15 and TRBJ2-1, is as follows: DAMVIQNPRYQVTQFGKPVTLSCSQTLNHNVMYWYQQKSSQAPKLLFHYYDKDFNNEADTPDNFQSRRPNTSFCFLDIRSPGLGDTAMYLCATSPTGGVKQFFGPGTRLTVL.

This chain links TRBV20-1 with TRBJ2-5, with TRBD1 identical over 12 bases. Trimming at V came to 6 bases and at J to 5 bases, leaving 7 bases not matched to a gene. This CDR3 is 14 amino acids long. The germline gives CDR1 DFQATT, CDR2 SNEGSKA (reference sequence). The CDR3 here is CSAGGQGAFETQYF. Written as DNA, the CDR3 is TGCAGTGCGGGGGGACAGGGGGCTTTTGAGACCCAGTACTTC.

This clonotype came up a few times. This chain links TRBV4-3 with TRBJ1-6; 9 bases match TRBD1. J was trimmed by 10 bases and V by 4 bases; bases with no gene match: 17. This CDR3 has 18 residues. CDR1 and CDR2 (germline): LGHNA, YSLEER. The CDR3 nucleotides read TGCGCCAGCAGCCCCCATACGGAGACGACAGGGGGAGCATCACCCCTCCACTTT. Protein: CASSPHTETTGGASPLHF.

This clonotype was seen a few times. This chain connects TRBV20-1 to TRBJ2-5; tentatively, D is TRBD1 or TRBD2 (5 bases each). Germline V CDR1 and CDR2: DFQATT, SNEGSKA (reference sequence). CDR3 length equals 14 residues. Trimming removed 1 base from V and 9 bases from J, with 18 bases in between. CDR3 bases: TGCAGTGCTAGAGCGGGACCTAGCCCCGGGTCCCAGTACTTC. This translates into CSARAGPSPGSQYF.

This clonotype occurred many times. In DNA form, the CDR3 reads TGTGCCAGCAGTTCACTAGCGGTTGAGCAGTTCTTC. Protein product: CASSSLAVEQFF. The V and J genes are TRBV28 and TRBJ2-1; 8 nucleotides align to TRBD2. V lost 4 bases, J lost 9 bases, and 2 bases stayed unmatched. Germline V CDR1 and CDR2: MDHEN, SYDVKM. The CDR3 runs 12 residues.

This clonotype was observed a few times. The chain is built from TRBV12-3 or TRBV12-4 and TRBJ2-1; TRBD2 is a possible D gene (5 bases). V was pared by 3 bases and J by 8 bases, with 14 bases between. The length of the CDR3 is 14 residues. CDR3 amino acids: CASSFSVWRHEQFF. The DNA for the CDR3 is TGTGCCAGCAGTTTTAGCGTTTGGCGGCATGAGCAGTTCTTC.

The sample holds a few counts of this clonotype. The chain uses TRBV20-1 and TRBJ2-3; 14 nucleotides align to TRBD2. Per germline, CDR1 DFQATT and CDR2 SNEGSKA (reference sequence). The CDR3 consists of 20 residues. Losses at the gene ends were 0 bases for V and 4 bases for J; bases not matched to a gene: 15. CDR3 bases: TGCAGTGCTAGAGATCACCGACTAGCGGGAGGGCCAAAGTTCCCAGATACGCAGTATTTT. This encodes CSARDHRLAGGPKFPDTQYF.

This sequence joins TRBV5-1 and TRBJ2-4, with D tentatively TRBD1 (5 bases). The ends were cut back, 3 bases at V and 8 bases at J, with 12 bases in the middle. This CDR3 spans 13 amino acids. Germline V CDR1 and CDR2: SGHRS, YFSETQ. The CDR3 sequence is CASSSDTVDIQYF. The CDR3 DNA is TGCGCCAGCAGCTCGGACACGGTGGACATTCAGTACTTC.

This clonotype was observed a handful of times. The V call is TRBV6-1, the J call TRBJ2-7; 11 bases align to TRBD2. The CDR3 spans 16 residues. V trimming: 5 bases; J trimming: 3 bases; junction bases outside the gene matches: 9. CDR1 and CDR2 from the germline V gene are MNHNS and SASEGT. CDR3 sequence reads: CASSRRPSGGYYEQYF. Here the CDR3 DNA reads TGTGCCAGCAGTCGCCGCCCTAGCGGGGGGTACTACGAGCAGTACTTC.

Here the CDR3 DNA reads TGTGCCAGCAGTCCCCGTGGGACAGGCACAGATACGCAGTATTTT. This translates into CASSPRGTGTDTQYF. V usage is TRBV11-2 and J usage is TRBJ2-3, with 7 bases matching TRBD1. V shed 6 bases, J shed 1 base, and the junction held 7 bases outside the gene matches. This CDR3 has 15 amino acids. The germline gives CDR1 SGHAT, CDR2 FQNNGV.

This clonotype has more than one count but fewer than ten. This chain links TRBV7-9 with TRBJ2-1; TRBD1 agrees at 7 bases. This CDR3 region has 16 residues. Germline CDR1 and CDR2: SEHNR and FQNEAQ (reference sequence). Trimming at V came to 5 bases and at J to 4 bases, leaving 11 bases not matched to a gene. The CDR3 bases are TGTGCCAGCAGCCCCGAAGGTTGGGGACAGTACAATGAGCAGTTCTTC. This encodes CASSPEGWGQYNEQFF.

This clonotype was found a few times. This rearrangement joins TRBV6-5 to TRBJ2-7, with D maybe TRBD2 (6 bases). The CDR3 has 16 residues. Germline values: CDR1 MNHEY, CDR2 SVGAGI. V was pared by 3 bases and J by 5 bases, with 20 bases between. CDR3 sequence: CASSYFGGPSQNEQYF. CDR3 coding DNA: TGTGCCAGCAGTTATTTCGGGGGACCATCCCAAAACGAGCAGTACTTC.

The CDR3 region is CASSRGQETDTQYF. CDR3 coding DNA: TGCGCCAGCAGCCGGGGACAGGAGACAGATACGCAGTATTTT. This chain connects TRBV5-1 to TRBJ2-3; 8 nucleotides match TRBD1. V was clipped by 4 bases and J by 3 bases; unmatched bases: 4. The CDR3 totals 14 residues. From germline, CDR1 is SGHRS and CDR2 YFSETQ.

This clonotype was seen only a few times. V is TRBV28 and J is TRBJ2-4; TRBD2 agrees at 7 bases. V gave up 4 bases and J gave up 8 bases; unmatched junction bases: 2. Per the germline V gene, CDR1 is MDHEN and CDR2 is SYDVKM. There are 12 residues in the CDR3. The CDR3 loop reads CASSSGGYIQYF. In DNA form, the CDR3 reads TGTGCCAGCAGTTCGGGGGGTTACATTCAGTACTTC.

The genes are TRBV28 and TRBJ2-5; 7 bases fit TRBD1. The CDR3 spans 16 residues. The J segment lost 2 bases and the V segment lost 5 bases, leaving 11 bases of the junction unmatched. Per germline, CDR1 MDHEN and CDR2 SYDVKM. The CDR3 spells CASSAPGGEGQETQYF. The CDR3 region has the DNA TGTGCCAGCAGTGCCCCAGGGGGAGAAGGTCAAGAGACCCAGTACTTC. Full variable domain (outside the CDR3, taken from reference TRBV28 and TRBJ2-5): DVKVTQSSRYLVKRTGEKVFLECVQDMDHENMFWYRQDPGLGLRLIYFSYDVKMKEKGDIPEGYSVSREKKERFSLILESASTNQTSMYLCASSAPGGEGQETQYFGPGTRLLVL.